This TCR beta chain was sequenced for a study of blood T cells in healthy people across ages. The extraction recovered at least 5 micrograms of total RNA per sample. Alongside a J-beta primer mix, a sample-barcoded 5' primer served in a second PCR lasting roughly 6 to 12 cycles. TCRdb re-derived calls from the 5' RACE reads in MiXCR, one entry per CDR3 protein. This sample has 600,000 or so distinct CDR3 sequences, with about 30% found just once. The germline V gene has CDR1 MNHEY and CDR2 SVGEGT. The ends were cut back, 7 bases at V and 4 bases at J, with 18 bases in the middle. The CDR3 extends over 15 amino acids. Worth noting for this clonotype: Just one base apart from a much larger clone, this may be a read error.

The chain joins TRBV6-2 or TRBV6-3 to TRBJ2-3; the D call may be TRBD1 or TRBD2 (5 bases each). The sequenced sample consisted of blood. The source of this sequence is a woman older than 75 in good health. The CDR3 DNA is TGTGCCAGCAACGGGGCAGCTGGGAGCGCAGATACGCAGTATTTT. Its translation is CASNGAAGSADTQYF.